A single sample gave rise to the 29 T cell receptor beta chains below, sequenced in a study of T cell responses to AZD1222 COVID-19 vaccine. TCRdb's copy holds only in-frame clones and misses some; the assay was immunoSEQ multiplex PCR. The repertoire holds roughly 180,000 clones, with over 75% as singletons. The sequencing used peripheral blood, collected on day 0 of AZD1222 vaccination. The receptor set was obtained from an adult in good health.

The genes are TRBV12-3 or TRBV12-4 and TRBJ1-2; the D gene is possibly TRBD1 (6 bases). With 2 bases removed from V and 7 bases from J, the gap between germline ends came to 11 bases. The CDR3 totals 13 residues. CDR3 in amino acids: CASSLSTGTGYTF. Here the CDR3 DNA reads TGTGCCAGCAGTTTATCAACAGGGACTGGCTACACCTTC.

V is TRBV4-2 and J is TRBJ2-7; 11 nucleotides agree with TRBD2. The V gene end was trimmed by 0 bases and the J gene end by 7 bases; junction bases not matched to a gene: 5. The CDR3 length is 15 residues. CDR1 is LGHNA, CDR2 YNFKEQ, per germline. The CDR3 loop reads CASSQDIAGGMEQYF. CDR3 bases: TGTGCCAGCAGCCAAGATATAGCGGGGGGGATGGAGCAGTACTTC.

This rearrangement joins TRBV12-3 or TRBV12-4 to TRBJ1-2; 7 bases are shared with TRBD1. The V and J ends lost 8 bases and 4 bases, in that order; junction bases with no gene match: 4. This CDR3 comprises 12 residues. The CDR3 nucleotides read TGTGCCAGCCAGGGACAGTCCTATGGCTACACCTTC. Translating gives CASQGQSYGYTF.

The chain has TRBV7-9 and TRBJ1-1; D not certain. Trimming shortened V by 5 bases and J by 1 base, and 14 bases separated the two germline ends. This CDR3 has 15 residues. Germline V gene sequence: CDR1 SEHNR, CDR2 FQNEAQ (reference sequence). In DNA form, the CDR3 reads TGTGCCAGCAGCCTTACGGTTCAGCCGAACACTGAAGCTTTCTTT. This encodes CASSLTVQPNTEAFF.

The V and J genes are TRBV13 and TRBJ1-4; TRBD1 matches at 7 bases. The V segment lost 5 bases and the J segment 8 bases; nucleotides outside the gene matches: 8. The length of the CDR3 is 14 residues. Germline values: CDR1 PRHDT, CDR2 FYEKMQ (reference sequence). The CDR3 nucleotides read TGTGCCAGCAGCCTTAGGACAGGAGGGGAAAAACTGTTTTTT. This sequence encodes CASSLRTGGEKLFF.

The V and J genes are TRBV2 and TRBJ1-1; 7 positions agree with TRBD1. V gave up 0 bases and J gave up 10 bases; unmatched junction bases: 8. CDR1 SNHLY and CDR2 FYNNEI come from the germline V gene. The CDR3 totals 14 residues. CDR3 residues: CASSEALRRQGAFF. DNA for the CDR3: TGTGCCAGCAGTGAAGCGCTTCGGAGACAGGGAGCTTTCTTT. Filled out from reference TRBV2 and TRBJ1-1, the complete variable domain reads EPEVTQTPSHQVTQMGQEVILRCVPISNHLYFYWYRQILGQKVEFLVSFYNNEISEKSEIFDDQFSVERPDGSNFTLKIRSTKLEDSAMYFCASSEALRRQGAFFGQGTRLTVV.

This CDR3 reads CASSPKDGGEQYF. The CDR3 DNA follows: TGTGCCAGCTCACCAAAGGACGGCGGCGAGCAGTACTTC. V and J are TRBV18 and TRBJ2-7, with unresolved D. Germline V gives CDR1 KGHSH, CDR2 LQKENI. This CDR3 comprises 13 residues. Deletions cut 2 bases from V and 6 bases from J, with 11 bases between.

The CDR3 sequence: CASSQKHRGGNSPLHF. CDR3 in DNA: TGTGCCAGCAGCCAAAAACACAGGGGTGGAAATTCACCCCTCCACTTT. V gene TRBV14 combines with J gene TRBJ1-6; 7 nucleotides agree with TRBD1. The germline V gene has CDR1 SGHDN and CDR2 FVKESK. The CDR3 has 16 amino acids. Trimming cost V 2 bases and J 7 bases; bases outside gene matches: 8.

The rearrangement uses TRBV6-5 and TRBJ2-7; TRBD1 matches 10 bases. Germline assignment: CDR1 MNHEY and CDR2 SVGAGI. This CDR3 has 15 amino acids. V gave up 0 bases and J gave up 6 bases; unmatched junction bases: 5. CDR3 amino acids: CASSYSRGQGIEQYF. As DNA, the CDR3 is TGTGCCAGCAGTTACTCACGGGGACAGGGGATCGAGCAGTACTTC.

This rearrangement joins TRBV30 to TRBJ1-6, with 10 bases fitting TRBD1. Germline CDR1 GTSNPN, CDR2 SVGIG (reference sequence). The CDR3 loop spans 14 amino acids. V was clipped by 5 bases and J by 9 bases; unmatched bases: 7. CDR3 DNA sequence: TGTGCCTGGGCCACCGGGACAGGGGCTTCACCCCTCCACTTT. Protein sequence: CAWATGTGASPLHF. Full variable domain (missing parts from reference TRBV30 and TRBJ1-6): SQTIHQWPATLVQPVGSPLSLECTVEGTSNPNLYWYRQAAGRGLQLLFYSVGIGQISSEVPQNLSASRPQDRQFILSSKKLLLSDSGFYLCAWATGTGASPLHFGNGTRLTVT.

The V and J genes are TRBV12-3 or TRBV12-4 and TRBJ2-7, with unresolved D. CDR3 length: 10 amino acids. Trimming took off 6 bases at V and 1 base at J, with 1 base between the two ends. The CDR3 protein is CASRSYEQYF. The DNA for the CDR3 is TGTGCCAGCAGATCCTACGAGCAGTACTTC.

The rearrangement uses TRBV7-3 and TRBJ2-1; 8 nucleotides agree with TRBD2. Trimming removed 4 bases from V and 3 bases from J; junction bases left unmatched: 8. The V gene's germline CDR1 is SGHTA and CDR2 FQGTGA. The CDR3 length is 16 residues. Written as DNA, the CDR3 is TGTGCCAGCAGCTCAGCCGGGACTAGACGCTACAATGAGCAGTTCTTC. Protein product: CASSSAGTRRYNEQFF.

CDR3 protein: CASSYLSREETQYF. The CDR3, as DNA: TGTGCCAGCAGTTACTTGAGCAGGGAAGAGACCCAGTACTTC. The gene calls are TRBV6-6 and TRBJ2-5, with D possibly matching TRBD1 (5 bases). The germline CDR1 and CDR2 sequences are MNHNY and SVGAGI (reference sequence). The CDR3 length is 14 residues. V lost 1 base to trimming and J lost 3 bases, with 9 bases between them.

The V gene is TRBV11-2, the J gene TRBJ1-2; D unresolved. The germline CDR1 and CDR2 sequences are SGHAT and FQNNGV. The CDR3 has 12 residues. Trimming shortened V by 5 bases and J by 5 bases, and 9 bases separated the two germline ends. The CDR3 DNA sequence: TGTGCCAGCAGCCCGGACGGGTATGGCTACACCTTC. Translated: CASSPDGYGYTF.

The rearrangement uses TRBV11-2 and TRBJ2-7; TRBD2 matches at 15 bases. The CDR3 totals 16 residues. Losses at the gene ends were 7 bases for V and 3 bases for J; bases not matched to a gene: 7. Per germline, CDR1 SGHAT and CDR2 FQNNGV. CDR3 nucleotides: TGTGCCAGCATCCCGGGACTAGCGGGGGGTATCTACGAGCAGTACTTC. It specifies CASIPGLAGGIYEQYF.

This sequence joins TRBV3-1 (or the pseudogene TRBV3-2) and TRBJ1-5; 7 nucleotides match TRBD1. Germline assignment: CDR1 LGHDT and CDR2 YNNKEL (reference sequence). The junction had 5 bases not matched to a gene; V was cut back by 2 bases and J by 1 base. The CDR3 contains 16 residues. CDR3 bases: TGTGCCAGCAGCCAAAACAGGGGTTCGAGCAATCAGCCCCAGCATTTT. It encodes CASSQNRGSSNQPQHF.

The rearrangement joins TRBV6-5 to TRBJ1-6, with 9 bases lining up with TRBD1. The germline V gene has CDR1 MNHEY and CDR2 SVGAGI. V lost 0 bases and J lost 10; bases outside the gene matches: 4. CDR3 length: 15 amino acids. The CDR3 DNA sequence: TGTGCCAGCAGTTACTCAGGACAGGGGTCATCACCCCTCCACTTT. Translating gives CASSYSGQGSSPLHF.

This chain links TRBV2 with TRBJ2-7; D may be TRBD2 (5 bases). This CDR3 contains 12 residues. Trimming pared 2 bases from V and 6 bases from J, leaving 8 bases between. Germline CDR1 reads SNHLY; CDR2 reads FYNNEI. The chain's CDR3 is CASSERGVEQYF. CDR3 bases: TGTGCCAGCAGTGAACGGGGAGTCGAGCAGTACTTC.

This clone was counted only a few times. This chain joins TRBV6-4 and TRBJ2-3; D not resolved. Germline V gives CDR1 MRHNA, CDR2 SNTAGT. CDR3 length equals 13 residues. The V end was cut by 0 bases, the J end by 2 bases, with 3 bases between. In DNA, the CDR3 is TGTGCCAGCAGTGACTCGACCACAGATACGCAGTATTTT. This translates into CASSDSTTDTQYF.

This chain joins TRBV27 and TRBJ1-2; D is unresolved. Per germline, CDR1 MNHEY and CDR2 SMNVEV (reference sequence). The CDR3 is made up of 16 amino acids. V lost 6 bases to trimming and J lost 2 bases, with 19 bases between them. The CDR3 protein is CASRRSGLYQNYGYTF. CDR3 sequence (DNA): TGTGCCAGCAGAAGATCCGGACTGTACCAAAACTATGGCTACACCTTC.

The chain has TRBV7-9 and TRBJ2-1, with a weak D call TRBD1 (6 bases). CDR3 length: 12 residues. CDR1 and CDR2 from the germline V gene are SEHNR and FQNEAQ (reference sequence). Trimming pared 5 bases from V and 5 bases from J, leaving 7 bases between. Here the CDR3 reads CASSDRNNEQFF. In DNA, the CDR3 is TGTGCCAGCAGCGACAGGAACAATGAGCAGTTCTTC. The full variable domain, rest sourced from reference TRBV7-9 and TRBJ2-1, is DTGVSQNPRHKITKRGQNVTFRCDPISEHNRLYWYRQTLGQGPEFLTYFQNEAQLEKSRLLSDRFSAERPKGSFSTLEIQRTEQGDSAMYLCASSDRNNEQFFGPGTRLTVL.

The chain joins TRBV11-2 to TRBJ1-6; maybe TRBD1 (5 bases). Germline CDR1 SGHAT, CDR2 FQNNGV. V gave up 0 bases and J gave up 5 bases, with 8 bases separating them. This CDR3 contains 15 residues. The CDR3 DNA reads TGTGCCAGCAGCTTAGAGGCAGGGAATAATTCACCCCTCCACTTT. It translates to CASSLEAGNNSPLHF.

This rearrangement joins TRBV10-3 to TRBJ2-7; D gene ambiguous. CDR1 is ENHRY, CDR2 SYGVKD, per germline. Trimming stripped 3 bases from V and 0 bases from J, with 18 bases between. CDR3 length equals 17 residues. The CDR3 nucleotides are TGTGCCATCAGTGAACCAAGGACGGCCTCCAGCTCCTACGAGCAGTACTTC. Amino acid sequence: CAISEPRTASSSYEQYF.

The DNA for the CDR3 is TGCGCCAGCAGAATGGACACCCAAGAGACCCAGTACTTC. This encodes CASRMDTQETQYF. The chain carries TRBV5-1 and TRBJ2-5; D is possibly TRBD1 (5 bases). V lost 5 bases to trimming and J lost 1 base, with 9 bases between them. The CDR3 has 13 amino acids. CDR1 is SGHRS and CDR2 is YFSETQ in the germline V gene.

This chain uses TRBV2 with TRBJ1-6, with TRBD1 identical over 8 bases. With 2 bases clipped from V and 7 bases from J, the junction kept 4 bases outside the gene matches. Germline V gene lookup returns CDR1 SNHLY and CDR2 FYNNEI. This CDR3 spans 15 amino acids. The CDR3 sequence: CASSENQGANSPLHF. CDR3 DNA sequence: TGTGCCAGCAGTGAAAACCAGGGGGCGAATTCACCCCTCCACTTT.

The V and J genes are TRBV7-2 and TRBJ2-7, with D perhaps TRBD2 (6 bases). This CDR3 spans 13 amino acids. V gave up 5 bases and J gave up 2 bases, with 10 bases separating them. Germline assignment: CDR1 SGHTA and CDR2 FQGNSA. CDR3 amino acids: CASSGGRAYEQYF. The CDR3 nucleotides are TGTGCCAGCAGCGGAGGGCGGGCCTACGAGCAGTACTTC.

V is TRBV5-5 and J is TRBJ1-1; a weak D match, TRBD1 (5 bases). The CDR3 loop spans 15 amino acids. Trimming stripped 3 bases from V and 4 bases from J, with 16 bases between. Germline lookup yields CDR1 SGHKS and CDR2 YYEKEE (reference sequence). CDR3 residues: CASSSFEGKRTEAFF. The CDR3 DNA reads TGTGCCAGCAGCTCCTTTGAGGGGAAGCGCACTGAAGCTTTCTTT.

A single count supports this clone. The rearrangement links TRBV6-5 to TRBJ2-7; 8 nucleotides agree with TRBD1. V trimming: 6 bases; J trimming: 3 bases; junction bases outside the gene matches: 4. In germline, CDR1 is MNHEY, CDR2 SVGAGI. The CDR3 totals 13 residues. CDR3 sequence: CASSTGTGYEQYF. The CDR3 DNA is TGTGCCAGCAGCACCGGGACAGGCTACGAGCAGTACTTC.

V and J are TRBV7-2 and TRBJ2-5, with 11 nucleotides matching TRBD1. The CDR3 length is 14 residues. CDR1 is SGHTA and CDR2 is FQGNSA in the germline V gene. V was clipped by 8 bases and J by 4 bases; unmatched bases: 6. The CDR3 loop is CASGQDRGRETQYF. DNA of the CDR3: TGTGCCAGCGGACAGGACAGGGGGCGAGAGACCCAGTACTTC.